This TCR beta chain was identified during a study of shared clonotypes between healthy human individuals. The study, taken as a whole, reports: Represented diversity, genetic and exposure-history alike, was limited by few donors. Clonotype sharing among donors was thought likely to change with sequencing depth.

Trimming took off 0 bases at V and 4 bases at J, with 18 bases between the two ends. Germline V lookup: CDR1 KGHSH, CDR2 LQKENI. CDR3 length: 18 residues. TCRdb's table, derived via immunoSEQ multiplex PCR, lists solely in-frame clones and lacks some. Among some 2 million clones listed, around 95% were seen once. This clone has only one observation. Its antigen is as yet unknown. Sequencing used naive CD4+ T cells sorted from blood. Subset specified: CD45RA+ positively selected. The sequence was collected from a young man in good health. The genes are TRBV18 and TRBJ1-4; D perhaps matches TRBD1 (6 bases). CDR3 region: CASSPPRGSELSNEKLFF. Written as DNA, the CDR3 is TGTGCCAGCTCACCACCGAGGGGGAGCGAGCTGAGTAATGAAAAACTGTTTTTT.